These T cell receptor beta chains were read from a single sample in a study of blood T cell repertoires in COVID-19. This table comes from immunoSEQ multiplex PCR, and its TCRdb copy is limited to in-frame clones, with some not included. Found here are nearly 300,000 clones, approximately 89% of them singletons; the top ten hold 5.5% to 8.5%. The material sequenced was peripheral blood. Receptor source: a woman aged 30 to 39 who had recovered from COVID-19. The conserved cysteine and the conserved F or W are not part of the CDR3 here. The order of the fields is V gene, clone size, CDR3 protein. Only part of the rows carry a size: once, few, many, or a class if the clone is expanded.

TRBV5-1 once ASSLDSGSSYNEQF
TRBV29-1 - SVELGARGYT
TRBV7-6 few ASSRRTSGGYNEQF
TRBV20-1 - SASPAGTGIETQY
TRBV7-2 - ASSLGLAGGARRTGELF
TRBV30 - AWSALAGFANEQF
TRBV5-1 - ASSVAQGRETQY
TRBV5-6 - ASSLTTTDTQY
TRBV12-3/TRBV12-4 - ASSYRVSPLH
TRBV19 few ATQGIYLGDTEAF
TRBV27 - ASSSQIKGSEQF
TRBV28 - ASSLYLKVGQGADWGNQPQH
TRBV4-3 few ASSQDSGGSYNEQF
TRBV10-3 once AMKQELLQETQY
TRBV6-1 - ASSEGRVFSNYGYT
TRBV3-1/TRBV3-2 - ASSPGTGSLNTEAF
TRBV6-2/TRBV6-3 - ASSWVDYRTNTGELF
TRBV16 few ASSQFGTGVVRSGYT
TRBV18 - ASLIGAGNEQY
TRBV7-6 - ASSFALGGNTEAF
TRBV6-5 - ASSYISGNEQY
TRBV19 once ASSMGYNQPQH
TRBV9 few ASSVRGTTGELF